The 21 T cell receptor beta chains given below trace back to one sample, sequenced in a study of a mutant IDH1 vaccine in newly diagnosed glioma. Their antigens remain unidentified. Some clones are missing from TCRdb's copy, which holds only in-frame ones; the method was immunoSEQ multiplex PCR. The repertoire includes tens of thousands of clones, about 80% of them detected once, and 25% to 30% sits in the top ten. Indicated time point: week 47, end of study. The content of each vaccine dose was 300 ug of mutant IDH1 20-mer peptide, and topical imiquimod accompanied it. The source was PBMCs, collected from a glioma patient whose treatment included an IDH1 peptide vaccine. The receptors shown here come from a man aged 25-45 years with glioma.

Only a few counts were recorded for this clone. The chain employs TRBV28 and TRBJ1-5, with no clear D. CDR3 length: 14 residues. Germline V lookup: CDR1 MDHEN, CDR2 SYDVKM. V was cut by 2 bases and J by 0 bases, with 5 bases left in between. CDR3 DNA: TGTGCCAGCAGTTTAGCCTATAGCAATCAGCCCCAGCATTTT. Translation gives CASSLAYSNQPQHF.

This sequence joins TRBV7-9 and TRBJ2-7; D is possibly TRBD1 (6 bases). The CDR3 is 14 amino acids. Per the germline V gene, CDR1 is SEHNR and CDR2 is FQNEAQ (reference sequence). Between the trimmed V and J ends, which lost 3 bases and 0 bases, there was a span of 9 bases. The CDR3 region has the DNA TGTGCCAGCAGCTTCGGACAGCGCTCCTACGAGCAGTACTTC. Amino acid sequence: CASSFGQRSYEQYF.

The rearrangement joins TRBV5-1 to TRBJ2-2, with a possible D match to TRBD2 (7 bases). The CDR3 covers 16 residues. The germline CDR1 and CDR2 sequences are SGHRS and YFSETQ. V lost 7 bases, J lost 0 bases, and 16 bases lay in between. The CDR3 reads CASSPGGGPNTGELFF. CDR3 bases: TGCGCCAGCTCCCCTGGGGGGGGCCCGAACACCGGGGAGCTGTTTTTT.

V gene TRBV19 combines with J gene TRBJ2-1; no clear D. Germline CDR1 reads LNHDA; CDR2 reads SQIVND (reference sequence). V lost 5 bases to trimming and J lost 4 bases, with 6 bases between them. The CDR3 runs to 12 residues. CDR3: CASSQAYNEQFF. Here the CDR3 DNA reads TGTGCCAGTAGTCAAGCATACAATGAGCAGTTCTTC.

J is TRBJ2-5 and V is TRBV9; the D gene is possibly TRBD1 (5 bases). Deletions cut 6 bases from V and 5 bases from J, with 14 bases between. The CDR3 runs to 13 residues. The V gene's germline CDR1 is SGDLS and CDR2 YYNGEE. DNA for the CDR3: TGTGCCAGCAATACAGGTCGTACGGAGACCCAGTACTTC. As protein: CASNTGRTETQYF.

This chain uses TRBV6-1 with TRBJ2-5; TRBD2 aligns across 8 bases. The CDR3 is 15 residues long. Germline V gives CDR1 MNHNS, CDR2 SASEGT. J gave up 4 bases and V 3 bases, and 7 bases lay outside the gene matches. CDR3 DNA: TGTGCCAGCAGTGAGTCAGCGGGGGCGGGAGAGACCCAGTACTTC. It codes for CASSESAGAGETQYF.

The chain recombines TRBV30 with TRBJ2-1, with 8 bases that match TRBD1. This CDR3 contains 14 residues. V lost 4 bases to trimming and J lost 9 bases; unmatched junction nucleotides: 11. The germline CDR1 and CDR2 sequences are GTSNPN and SVGIG (reference sequence). CDR3 residues: CAWTPDRGWGEQFF. CDR3 DNA: TGTGCCTGGACCCCCGACAGGGGTTGGGGTGAGCAGTTCTTC. The whole variable domain, filled in from reference TRBV30 and TRBJ2-1, reads SQTIHQWPATLVQPVGSPLSLECTVEGTSNPNLYWYRQAAGRGLQLLFYSVGIGQISSEVPQNLSASRPQDRQFILSSKKLLLSDSGFYLCAWTPDRGWGEQFFGPGTRLTVL.

The chain is built from TRBV6-1 and TRBJ1-3; 7 nucleotides agree with TRBD1. Losses at the gene ends were 6 bases for V and 3 bases for J; bases not matched to a gene: 8. Germline V gives CDR1 MNHNS, CDR2 SASEGT. The CDR3 contains 15 residues. The CDR3 region has the DNA TGTGCCAGCAGCGTAGACAGGGACGTTGGAAACACCATATATTTT. It is translated as CASSVDRDVGNTIYF.

V and J are TRBV4-1 and TRBJ1-2; D is undetermined. V lost 4 bases and J lost 6, with 15 bases in between. Germline V gives CDR1 MGHRA, CDR2 YSYEKL. The CDR3 sequence is 14 residues long. The CDR3 here is CASSLSGRTDGYTF. CDR3 bases: TGCGCCAGCAGCCTTTCCGGGAGGACGGATGGCTACACCTTC.

This clone was recorded only once. The chain is built from TRBV7-6 and TRBJ1-1; 7 positions agree with TRBD1. Germline CDR1 is SGHVS and CDR2 is FNYEAQ. This CDR3 has 17 amino acids. The V gene end was trimmed by 0 bases and the J gene end by 5 bases; junction bases not matched to a gene: 12. The CDR3 DNA is TGTGCCAGCAGCTTAGCGGGGAATACAGGGGAATGGACTGAAGCTTTCTTT. It yields the protein CASSLAGNTGEWTEAFF.

J is TRBJ1-5 and V is TRBV29-1, with a possible D match to TRBD1 (5 bases). The CDR3 sequence is 17 residues long. The germline V gene encodes CDR1 SQVTM and CDR2 ANQGSEA. Between the trimmed V and J ends, which lost 7 bases and 1 base, there was a span of 23 bases. The CDR3 sequence: CSALGFQGGSSNQPQHF. CDR3 DNA: TGCAGCGCTCTAGGCTTCCAGGGAGGGTCGAGCAATCAGCCCCAGCATTTT.

Relative to its sample, this clone is large. The V gene is TRBV11-2, the J gene TRBJ2-3; 16 bases fit TRBD2. Germline CDR1 SGHAT, CDR2 FQNNGV. J was trimmed by 7 bases and V by 3 bases; bases with no gene match: 7. The CDR3 is 17 amino acids. The CDR3 loop reads CASSLGLAGGPPNTQYF. The CDR3 DNA reads as TGTGCCAGCAGCTTGGGACTAGCGGGGGGGCCCCCAAATACGCAGTATTTT.

V gene TRBV30 combines with J gene TRBJ2-1; D possibly corresponds to TRBD2 (6 bases). Germline values: CDR1 GTSNPN, CDR2 SVGIG (reference sequence). V was cut by 0 bases and J by 9 bases, with 18 bases left in between. The CDR3 has 15 amino acids. DNA for the CDR3: TGTGCCTGGAGTGTACTAGGGCGGGATGGTGGTGAGCAGTTCTTC. It translates to CAWSVLGRDGGEQFF.

The rearrangement links TRBV28 to TRBJ1-5; D is uncertain. V was clipped by 6 bases and J by 7 bases, with 13 bases between them. The CDR3 runs to 13 residues. In germline, CDR1 is MDHEN, CDR2 SYDVKM. CDR3 protein: CASRPGSGQPQHF. The CDR3 bases are TGTGCCAGCAGACCTGGATCCGGACAGCCCCAGCATTTT.

CDR3 amino acids: CASSYDIINQPQHF. DNA for the CDR3: TGTGCCAGCAGTTACGATATTATCAATCAGCCCCAGCATTTT. V usage is TRBV6-6 and J usage is TRBJ1-5; no reliable D call. This CDR3 region has 14 residues. CDR1 and CDR2 (germline): MNHNY, SVGAGI (reference sequence). The germline V and J ends were trimmed by 2 bases and 3 bases, with 8 bases remaining between them.

The chain combines TRBV2 with TRBJ1-2; the D gene is possibly TRBD1 (5 bases). CDR3 size: 16 residues. V lost 1 base to trimming and J lost 3 bases, with 15 bases between them. The germline CDR1 and CDR2 sequences are SNHLY and FYNNEI. The CDR3 nucleotides read TGTGCCAGCAGTGAAGGCGGGGAGGGGAACGACTATGGCTACACCTTC. This gives the protein CASSEGGEGNDYGYTF.

J is TRBJ2-7 and V is TRBV4-1; D is tentatively TRBD1 or TRBD2 (5 bases each). The germline V and J ends were trimmed by 5 bases and 0 bases, with 11 bases remaining between them. The CDR3 consists of 14 residues. From germline, CDR1 is MGHRA and CDR2 YSYEKL. In DNA, the CDR3 is TGCGCCAGCAGCATCCGGGACGACTCCTACGAGCAGTACTTC. It yields the protein CASSIRDDSYEQYF.

V gene TRBV2 combines with J gene TRBJ1-6; no clear D gene. CDR1 is SNHLY and CDR2 is FYNNEI in the germline V gene. The CDR3 has 17 residues. V dropped 7 bases and J dropped 7 bases, with 23 bases sitting between them. CDR3 in amino acids: CASTLLPRAAGNSPLHF. The CDR3 DNA sequence: TGTGCCAGCACCCTCTTACCCCGGGCCGCTGGGAATTCACCCCTCCACTTT.

The rearrangement links TRBV7-9 to TRBJ1-1, with a possible D match to TRBD1 (5 bases). Germline values: CDR1 SEHNR, CDR2 FQNEAQ (reference sequence). The CDR3 loop spans 12 amino acids. V lost 4 bases, J lost 3 bases, and 6 bases lay in between. In DNA, the CDR3 is TGTGCCAGCAGCTGGGGGGACACTGAAGCTTTCTTT. This sequence encodes CASSWGDTEAFF.

This chain uses TRBV25-1 with TRBJ1-4, with D hard to call. This CDR3 has 17 amino acids. The V and J ends lost 6 bases and 4 bases respectively, with 21 bases between them. Looked up from germline, CDR1 is MGHDK and CDR2 is SYGVNS. The CDR3: CASSEPSYTGDNEKLFF. In DNA, the CDR3 is TGTGCCAGCAGCGAACCTTCCTACACGGGAGATAATGAAAAACTGTTTTTT.

The chain links TRBV19 to TRBJ2-5; unclear D gene. From germline, CDR1 is LNHDA and CDR2 SQIVND (reference sequence). Deletions cut 3 bases from V and 3 bases from J, with 11 bases between. CDR3 length: 14 residues. Written as DNA, the CDR3 is TGTGCCAGTAGTATTATGGACGGCAAAGAGACCCAGTACTTC. Its protein product is CASSIMDGKETQYF. The variable domain in full, completed from reference TRBV19 and TRBJ2-5, reads DGGITQSPKYLFRKEGQNVTLSCEQNLNHDAMYWYRQDPGQGLRLIYYSQIVNDFQKGDIAEGYSVSREKKESFPLTVTSAQKNPTAFYLCASSIMDGKETQYFGPGTRLLVL.